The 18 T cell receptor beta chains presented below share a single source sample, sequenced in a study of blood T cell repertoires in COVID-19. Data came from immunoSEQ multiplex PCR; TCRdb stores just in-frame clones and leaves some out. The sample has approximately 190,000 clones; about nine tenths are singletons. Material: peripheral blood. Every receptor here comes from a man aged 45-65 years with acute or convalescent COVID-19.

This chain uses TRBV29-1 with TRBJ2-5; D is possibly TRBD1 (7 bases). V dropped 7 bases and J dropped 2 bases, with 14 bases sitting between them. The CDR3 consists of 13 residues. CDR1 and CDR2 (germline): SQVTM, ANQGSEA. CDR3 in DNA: TGCAGCGGCTTCAGGGGGGATCAAGAGACCCAGTACTTC. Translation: CSGFRGDQETQYF. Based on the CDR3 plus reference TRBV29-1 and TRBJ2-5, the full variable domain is SAVISQKPSRDICQRGTSLTIQCQVDSQVTMMFWYRQQPGQSLTLIATANQGSEATYESGFVIDKFPISRPNLTFSTLTVSNMSPEDSSIYLCSGFRGDQETQYFGPGTRLLVL.

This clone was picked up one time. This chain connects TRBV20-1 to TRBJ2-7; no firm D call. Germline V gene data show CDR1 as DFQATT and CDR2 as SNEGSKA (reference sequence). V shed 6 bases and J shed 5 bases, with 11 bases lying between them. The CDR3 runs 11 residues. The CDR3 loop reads CSAHSGHEQYV. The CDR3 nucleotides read TGCAGTGCCCATTCCGGTCACGAGCAGTACGTC.

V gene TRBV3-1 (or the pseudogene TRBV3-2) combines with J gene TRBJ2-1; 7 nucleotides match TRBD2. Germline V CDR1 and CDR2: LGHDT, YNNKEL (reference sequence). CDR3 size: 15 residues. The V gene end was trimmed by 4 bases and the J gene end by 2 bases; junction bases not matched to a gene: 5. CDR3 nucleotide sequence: TGTGCCAGCAGCCGTGAGCTAGCGGCCTACAATGAGCAGTTCTTC. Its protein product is CASSRELAAYNEQFF.

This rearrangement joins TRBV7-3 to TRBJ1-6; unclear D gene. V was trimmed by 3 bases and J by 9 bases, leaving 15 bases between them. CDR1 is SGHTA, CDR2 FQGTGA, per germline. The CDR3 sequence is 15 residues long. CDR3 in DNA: TGTGCCAGCAGCTTGGAATCCGGAGGGTTTTCACCCCTCCACTTT. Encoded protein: CASSLESGGFSPLHF.

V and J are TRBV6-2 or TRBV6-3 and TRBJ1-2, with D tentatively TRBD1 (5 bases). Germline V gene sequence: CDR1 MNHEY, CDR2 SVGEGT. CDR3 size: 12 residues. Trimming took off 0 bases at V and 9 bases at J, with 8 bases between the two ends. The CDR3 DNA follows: TGTGCCAGCAGTTACTCCAGGGAAAGCTACACCTTC. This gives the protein CASSYSRESYTF.

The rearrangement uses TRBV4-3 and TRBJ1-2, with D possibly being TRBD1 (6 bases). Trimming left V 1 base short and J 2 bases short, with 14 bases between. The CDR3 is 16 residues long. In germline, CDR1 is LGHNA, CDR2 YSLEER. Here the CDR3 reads CASSQGETGWNYGYTF. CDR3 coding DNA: TGCGCCAGCAGCCAAGGAGAGACAGGATGGAACTATGGCTACACCTTC.

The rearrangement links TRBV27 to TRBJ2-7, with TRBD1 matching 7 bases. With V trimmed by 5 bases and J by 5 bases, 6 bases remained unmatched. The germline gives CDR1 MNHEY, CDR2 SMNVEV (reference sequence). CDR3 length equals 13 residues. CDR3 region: CASSNIGGHEQYV. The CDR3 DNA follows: TGTGCCAGCAGTAACATAGGGGGCCACGAGCAGTACGTC.

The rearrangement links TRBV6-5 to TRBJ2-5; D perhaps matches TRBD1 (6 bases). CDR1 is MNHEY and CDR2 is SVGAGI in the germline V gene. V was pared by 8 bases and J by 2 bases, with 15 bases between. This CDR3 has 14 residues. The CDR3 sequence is CASVCTGIQETQYF. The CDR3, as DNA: TGTGCCAGCGTGTGCACAGGGATACAAGAGACCCAGTACTTC.

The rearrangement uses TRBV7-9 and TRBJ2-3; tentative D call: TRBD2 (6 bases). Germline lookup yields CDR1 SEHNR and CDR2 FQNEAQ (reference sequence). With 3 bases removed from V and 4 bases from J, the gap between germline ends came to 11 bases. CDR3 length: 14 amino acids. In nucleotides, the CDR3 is TGTGCCAGCAGCTTTACGGGAGTGGCAGATACGCAGTATTTT. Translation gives CASSFTGVADTQYF.

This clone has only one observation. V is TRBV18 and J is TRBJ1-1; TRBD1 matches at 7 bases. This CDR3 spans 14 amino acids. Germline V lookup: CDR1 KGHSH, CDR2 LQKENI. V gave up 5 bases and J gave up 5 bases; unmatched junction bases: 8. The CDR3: CASSAPSTGTEAFF. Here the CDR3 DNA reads TGTGCCAGCTCAGCGCCATCGACAGGGACTGAAGCTTTCTTT.

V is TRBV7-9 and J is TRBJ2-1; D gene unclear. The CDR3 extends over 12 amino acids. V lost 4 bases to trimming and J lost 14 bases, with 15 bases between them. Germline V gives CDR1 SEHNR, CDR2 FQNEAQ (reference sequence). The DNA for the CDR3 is TGTGCCAGCAGCTATTCACAGAGTCAGGAGTTCTTC. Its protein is CASSYSQSQEFF.

CDR3 bases: TGTGCCAGCAGTCCCGGCCAGGGCGGGACCTACGAGCAGTACTTC. Protein: CASSPGQGGTYEQYF. The gene calls are TRBV6-5 and TRBJ2-7, with D perhaps matching TRBD2 (6 bases). V was cut by 5 bases and J by 2 bases, with 16 bases left in between. This CDR3 contains 15 residues. The germline V gene has CDR1 MNHEY and CDR2 SVGAGI.

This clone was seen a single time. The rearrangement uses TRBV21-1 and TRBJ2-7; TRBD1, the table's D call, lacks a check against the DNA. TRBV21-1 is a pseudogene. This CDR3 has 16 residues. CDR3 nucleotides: TGTGCCAGCATCGACAGGGGGACCCCCGTTATTAACGAGCAGTACGTC. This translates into CASIDRGTPVINEQYV.

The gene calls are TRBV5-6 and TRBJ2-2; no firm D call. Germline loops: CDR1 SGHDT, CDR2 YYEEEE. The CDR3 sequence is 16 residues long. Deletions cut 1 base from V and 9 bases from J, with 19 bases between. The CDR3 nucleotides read TGTGCCAGCAGCTTGCGCCCTATAGGAAGCGTTCGGGAGCTGTTTTTT. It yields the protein CASSLRPIGSVRELFF.

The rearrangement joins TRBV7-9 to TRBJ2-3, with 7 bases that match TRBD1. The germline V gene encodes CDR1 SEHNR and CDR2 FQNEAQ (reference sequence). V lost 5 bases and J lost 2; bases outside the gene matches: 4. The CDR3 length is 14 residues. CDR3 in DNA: TGTGCCAGCAGCCCGGGACAGATCACAGATACGCAGTATTTT. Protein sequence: CASSPGQITDTQYF.

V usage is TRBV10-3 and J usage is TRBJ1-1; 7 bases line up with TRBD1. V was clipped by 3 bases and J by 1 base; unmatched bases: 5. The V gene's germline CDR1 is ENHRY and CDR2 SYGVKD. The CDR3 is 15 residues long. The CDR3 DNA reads TGTGCCATCAGTGATGGGGGACAGTCGAACACTGAAGCTTTCTTT. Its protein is CAISDGGQSNTEAFF.

The CDR3 region has the DNA TGTGCCAGCAGTGAAACGAGCGGGACTGAAGCTTTCTTT. Translated, it gives CASSETSGTEAFF. This chain connects TRBV6-1 to TRBJ1-1; D not certain. Germline loops: CDR1 MNHNS, CDR2 SASEGT. V lost 2 bases and J 5 bases, leaving 9 bases between the germline ends. The CDR3 totals 13 residues.

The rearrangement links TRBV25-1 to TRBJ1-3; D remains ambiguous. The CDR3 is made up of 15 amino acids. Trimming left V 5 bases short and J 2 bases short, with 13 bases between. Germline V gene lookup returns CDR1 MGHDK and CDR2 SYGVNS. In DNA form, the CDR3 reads TGTGCCAGCAGTCCACCCGGCGGGCCTGGAAACACCATATATTTT. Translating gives CASSPPGGPGNTIYF. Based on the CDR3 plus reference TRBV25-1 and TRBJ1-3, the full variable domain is EADIYQTPRYLVIGTGKKITLECSQTMGHDKMYWYQQDPGMELHLIHYSYGVNSTEKGDLSSESTVSRIRTEHFPLTLESARPSHTSQYLCASSPPGGPGNTIYFGEGSWLTVV.